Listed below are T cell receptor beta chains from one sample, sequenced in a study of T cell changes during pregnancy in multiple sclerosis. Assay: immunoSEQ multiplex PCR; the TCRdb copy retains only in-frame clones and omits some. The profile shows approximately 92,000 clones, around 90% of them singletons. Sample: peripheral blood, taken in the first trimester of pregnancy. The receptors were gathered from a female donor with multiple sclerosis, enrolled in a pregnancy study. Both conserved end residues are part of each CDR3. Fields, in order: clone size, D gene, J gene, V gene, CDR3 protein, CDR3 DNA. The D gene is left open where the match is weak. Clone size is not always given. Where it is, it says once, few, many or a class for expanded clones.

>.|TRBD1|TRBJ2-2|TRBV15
CATSRDPKDRAPFHRELFF
TGTGCCACCAGCAGAGATCCGAAGGACAGGGCGCCTTTTCACCGGGAGCTGTTTTTT
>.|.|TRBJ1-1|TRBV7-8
CASSLRGLGTEAFF
TGTGCCAGCAGCTTACGGGGTCTGGGTACTGAAGCTTTCTTT
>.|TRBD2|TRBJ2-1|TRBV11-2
CASSRLAGVEQFF
TGTGCCAGCAGCAGGCTAGCGGGAGTTGAGCAGTTCTTC
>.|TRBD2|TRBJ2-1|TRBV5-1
CASSATSGVNNEQFF
TGCGCCAGCAGCGCGACTAGCGGCGTGAACAATGAGCAGTTCTTC
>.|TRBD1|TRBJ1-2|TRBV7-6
CASSLGQGADHGYTF
TGTGCCAGCAGCTTAGGACAGGGGGCAGATCATGGCTACACCTTC
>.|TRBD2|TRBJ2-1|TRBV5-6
CASSLVAGGRNEQFF
TGTGCCAGCAGCTTGGTGGCGGGAGGGCGGAATGAGCAGTTCTTC
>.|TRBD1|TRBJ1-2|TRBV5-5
CASSTQGARGYTF
TGTGCCAGCAGCACACAGGGGGCCAGGGGCTACACCTTC
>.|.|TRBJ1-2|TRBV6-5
CASSYSGDFYGYTF
TGTGCCAGCAGTTACTCTGGGGACTTTTATGGCTACACCTTC
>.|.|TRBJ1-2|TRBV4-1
CASSQDTGLLYGYTF
TGCGCCAGCAGCCAAGATACAGGGCTTCTCTATGGCTACACCTTC
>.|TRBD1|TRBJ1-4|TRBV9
CASSKGTATNEKLFF
TGTGCCAGCAGCAAAGGGACAGCAACTAATGAAAAACTGTTTTTT
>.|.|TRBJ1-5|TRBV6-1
CASSELAGGQPQHF
TGTGCCAGCAGTGAATTGGCGGGCGGGCAGCCCCAGCATTTT
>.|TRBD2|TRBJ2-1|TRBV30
CAWKFFSGGIEQFF
TGTGCCTGGAAATTTTTTAGCGGGGGAATTGAGCAGTTCTTC
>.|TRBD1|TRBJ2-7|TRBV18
CASSPTGQGNEQYF
TGTGCCAGCTCACCGACGGGACAGGGGAACGAGCAGTACTTC
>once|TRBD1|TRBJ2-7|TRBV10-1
CASPRDSSYEQYF
TGCGCCAGCCCTCGGGACAGCTCCTACGAGCAGTACTTC
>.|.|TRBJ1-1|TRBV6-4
CASSEAFNTEAFF
TGTGCCAGCAGTGAAGCATTCAACACTGAAGCTTTCTTT
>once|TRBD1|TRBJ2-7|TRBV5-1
CASSRGTEGPNEQYF
TGCGCCAGCAGCCGTGGGACAGAGGGGCCCAACGAGCAGTACTTC
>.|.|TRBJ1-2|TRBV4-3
CASSPTTGPPGYGYTF
TGCGCCAGCAGCCCGACTACAGGGCCACCCGGGTATGGCTACACCTTC
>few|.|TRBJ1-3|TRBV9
CASSAGGPGNTIYF
TGTGCCAGCAGCGCTGGTGGGCCTGGAAACACCATATATTTT
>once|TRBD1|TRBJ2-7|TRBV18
CASSPEMTGRPYEQYF
TGTGCCAGCTCACCGGAAATGACAGGGCGCCCCTACGAGCAGTACTTC
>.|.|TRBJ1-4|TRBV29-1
CSVVEATGEKLFF
TGCAGCGTTGTGGAGGCCACGGGTGAAAAACTGTTTTTT
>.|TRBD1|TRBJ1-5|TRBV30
CAWSVLGQNNQPQHF
TGTGCCTGGAGTGTACTGGGACAGAACAATCAGCCCCAGCATTTT
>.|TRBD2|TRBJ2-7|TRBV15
CATSTGTSAYEQYF
TGTGCCACCAGCACCGGGACTAGCGCCTACGAGCAGTACTTC
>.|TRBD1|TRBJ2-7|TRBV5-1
CASSSFRDRAPYEQYF
TGCGCCAGCAGCTCATTCCGGGACAGGGCCCCCTACGAGCAGTACTTC